Presented here are 11 T cell receptor beta chains from one specimen sequenced in a study of spatial heterogeneity in lung cancer (dated by TCRdb to the late 2010s). The method behind the library was 5' RACE. Data came from a NextSeq 500. TCRdb's own reprocessing of the public reads used fastp at Q25 and MiXCR and kept productive beta chains. Each CDR3 protein gets just one entry, which takes the most common genes and DNA from the rows behind it. This sample is represented by roughly 36,000 distinct CDR3 sequences; roughly 5.8% of them were singletons. 9.5% to 13% of the sample lies in the top ten. What this sample's time point label stands for: sample taken at primary tumor resection. TCR sequencing used whole RNA extracted from tumor and nontumor lung tissue, or from cryopreserved PBMC samples, without cell sorting. Material: PBMCs, obtained at surgery. These receptors all come from a male donor with early-stage non-small cell lung cancer.

Sample share makes this clonotype medium-sized. The chain employs TRBV4-2 and TRBJ2-3; TRBD2 matches at 13 bases. With V trimmed by 1 base and J by 4 bases, 5 bases remained unmatched. The germline gives CDR1 LGHNA, CDR2 YNFKEQ. The CDR3 covers 17 residues. The CDR3 DNA follows: TGTGCCAGCAGCCAAGTCGGACTAGCGGGGGCCTCAGATACGCAGTATTTT. Its translation: CASSQVGLAGASDTQYF.

The chain combines TRBV30 with TRBJ1-5; D is perhaps TRBD1 (5 bases). Trimming took 4 bases from V and 4 from J, leaving 20 bases between them. Germline V gene lookup returns CDR1 GTSNPN and CDR2 SVGIG (reference sequence). CDR3 length: 16 residues. The CDR3, as DNA: TGTGCCTGGAATCGGCAGGGCCAATCCCTAAATCAGCCCCAGCATTTT. This encodes CAWNRQGQSLNQPQHF.

The sample holds many counts of this clonotype. The chain recombines TRBV4-2 with TRBJ2-5, with 10 positions matching TRBD1. V trimming: 4 bases; J trimming: 4 bases; junction bases outside the gene matches: 6. Germline CDR1 reads LGHNA; CDR2 reads YNFKEQ. The CDR3 totals 15 residues. The CDR3 DNA reads TGTGCCAGCAGCCCCCGGGACAGGGGTGGAGAGACCCAGTACTTC. Its translation is CASSPRDRGGETQYF.

This chain joins TRBV25-1 and TRBJ1-1; a possible D gene is TRBD1 (5 bases). V was pared by 4 bases and J by 1 base, with 16 bases between. This CDR3 region has 16 residues. Germline V gene data show CDR1 as MGHDK and CDR2 as SYGVNS. The chain's CDR3 is CASSARRGGGNTEAFF. CDR3 sequence (DNA): TGTGCCAGCAGTGCACGACGAGGTGGGGGGAACACTGAAGCTTTCTTT.

This clonotype was seen more than once but under ten times. The chain couples TRBV7-2 to TRBJ2-7, with D perhaps being TRBD1 or TRBD2 (6 bases each). CDR1 is SGHTA and CDR2 is FQGNSA in the germline V gene. This CDR3 is 13 amino acids long. Trimming took 4 bases from V and 6 from J, leaving 13 bases between them. CDR3 DNA sequence: TGTGCCAGCAGCTGGAAACAGGGAGGCGAGCAGTACTTC. Translating gives CASSWKQGGEQYF.

There are a few counts of this clonotype. The V call is TRBV4-2, the J call TRBJ1-2; no clear D. The CDR3 loop spans 13 amino acids. Germline V gene sequence: CDR1 LGHNA, CDR2 YNFKEQ. Deletions cut 1 base from V and 8 bases from J, with 11 bases between. The CDR3: CASSQVGVGGYTF. For the CDR3, the DNA is TGTGCCAGCAGCCAAGTGGGCGTTGGGGGCTACACCTTC.

This clonotype showed up many times. V is TRBV20-1 and J is TRBJ1-4; D not certain. This CDR3 is 13 amino acids long. Germline CDR1 and CDR2: DFQATT and SNEGSKA (reference sequence). Trimming removed 6 bases at V and 3 bases at J, with 11 bases between. The CDR3 nucleotides are TGCAGTGCCATCGGCCTCCCTAATGAAAAACTGTTTTTT. Its translation is CSAIGLPNEKLFF.

This clonotype occurred many times. V gene TRBV6-2 or TRBV6-3 combines with J gene TRBJ2-4; D possibly corresponds to TRBD2 (6 bases). The germline V and J ends were trimmed by 6 bases and 7 bases, with 19 bases remaining between them. The CDR3 contains 15 residues. Germline V gene data show CDR1 as MNHEY and CDR2 as SVGEGT. The CDR3 DNA is TGTGCCAGCAGCCCACCCGGGGAGGAGAGGAACATTCAGTACTTC. Residues: CASSPPGEERNIQYF.

This clonotype was seen at least ten times. The J gene is TRBJ1-3, the V gene TRBV15, with D possibly being TRBD1 (6 bases). CDR1 is LNHNV and CDR2 is YYDKDF in the germline V gene (reference sequence). This CDR3 spans 15 amino acids. V dropped 3 bases and J dropped 0 bases, with 9 bases sitting between them. The DNA of the CDR3 is TGTGCCACCAGCAGGGACAGTTACTCTGGAAACACCATATATTTT. It yields the protein CATSRDSYSGNTIYF.

This clonotype has a handful of counts. V usage is TRBV7-9 and J usage is TRBJ1-1; 8 bases are a match to TRBD1. Germline CDR1 is SEHNR and CDR2 is FQNEAQ (reference sequence). Germline trimming cut 4 bases from V and 6 bases from J; bases unmatched to any gene: 13. The CDR3 spans 16 residues. In DNA form, the CDR3 reads TGTGCCAGCAGCTCTGCGACAGGGGCCCGGGGGGCTGAAGCTTTCTTT. This codes for CASSSATGARGAEAFF.

The chain couples TRBV7-2 to TRBJ2-3; D not certain. Germline V gene sequence: CDR1 SGHTA, CDR2 FQGNSA. V dropped 5 bases and J dropped 2 bases, with 11 bases sitting between them. This CDR3 is 14 amino acids long. Here the CDR3 DNA reads TGTGCCAGCAGCCCTCAGCGTATCACAGATACGCAGTATTTT. This sequence encodes CASSPQRITDTQYF.